This is a list of T cell receptor beta chains from one sample in a study of blood T cell repertoires in COVID-19. Libraries were prepared by immunoSEQ multiplex PCR; TCRdb keeps only in-frame clonotypes and omits some of them. The table records about 220,000 clones, around 82% of them present only once. Sequences were obtained from peripheral blood. These receptors all come from a woman aged 55-69 years with acute or convalescent COVID-19. CDR3s include the opening cysteine and the closing phenylalanine or tryptophan.

V gene	J gene	CDR3 protein
TRBV4-2	TRBJ2-1	CASSQGTGGNEQFF
TRBV11-2	TRBJ2-4	CASSWTTSDIQYF
TRBV6-2/TRBV6-3	TRBJ2-1	CASSYLPPSGRRGNEQFF
TRBV12-3/TRBV12-4	TRBJ1-1	CASRSGEEVEAFF
TRBV10-3	TRBJ1-2	CAISEQGTAGYTF
TRBV30	TRBJ1-1	CAGKDRSEAFF
TRBV30	TRBJ2-1	CAWGQGKMNEQFF
TRBV13	TRBJ1-1	CASRAGLRNTEAFF
TRBV6-5	TRBJ2-4	CATMSEAKNIQYF
TRBV9	TRBJ2-7	CASSPSLQGAFDEQYF
TRBV5-1	TRBJ2-3	CASSIGTSGGYTDTQYF
TRBV10-3	TRBJ1-2	CAISGGQGRYGYTF
TRBV7-6	TRBJ2-5	CASSSQGRGETQYF
TRBV7-8	TRBJ2-5	CASSASGLTSQVGRGETQYF
TRBV2	TRBJ1-2	CAKGTGGPRKGYTF
TRBV10-3	TRBJ2-3	CAISERPSGGTDTQYF
TRBV9	TRBJ2-1	CASSQQGLNYNEQFF
TRBV12-3/TRBV12-4	TRBJ2-1	CASRGGYNEQFF
TRBV2	TRBJ1-2	CASSEDRGLNYGYTF
TRBV7-2	TRBJ1-1	CASSLGGWDTEAFF
TRBV7-9	TRBJ2-7	CASSLGGPHYEQYF
TRBV7-3	TRBJ1-2	CASSGGHGANYGYTF
TRBV15	TRBJ1-4	CATSRGPGEKLFF
TRBV28	TRBJ2-7	CASRPLGGGKYEQYF
TRBV19	TRBJ2-5	CASSRGQDFMTQYF
TRBV28	TRBJ1-3	CASKGAGRLLTGNTIYF
TRBV19	TRBJ2-7	CASSIDPRSYEQYF
TRBV12-3/TRBV12-4	TRBJ2-3	CASSPTSSDTQYF
TRBV5-4	TRBJ1-2	CASSRGGSYGYTF
TRBV27	TRBJ1-3	CASSFQGNTIYF
TRBV4-1	TRBJ1-1	CASSQGTGGNTEAFF
TRBV19	TRBJ1-6	CASSMPSTPPLHF
TRBV7-8	TRBJ1-4	CASSLAVGAGEKLFF
TRBV5-6	TRBJ2-2	CASSKQGADTGELFF
TRBV2	TRBJ2-5	CASRRRGLQETQYF
TRBV5-6	TRBJ2-5	CASSATDWYETQYF
TRBV27	TRBJ1-2	CATAGTGVGYTF
TRBV5-4	TRBJ1-2	CASSLVPTSAGYGYTF
TRBV7-2	TRBJ2-7	CASSFVSGPEQYF
TRBV7-6	TRBJ2-7	CASSPNRVEQYF
TRBV5-1	TRBJ1-2	CASSLRTGRHGYTF
TRBV5-6	TRBJ1-1	CASRGGQGNTEAFF
TRBV2	TRBJ2-5	CASSLQLGPQETQYF
TRBV27	TRBJ1-2	CASSLNPLLGGGGYTF
TRBV4-2	TRBJ1-5	CASSQGGGSSNQPQHF
TRBV4-1	TRBJ1-2	CASSQDTRGTWDYGYTF
TRBV6-6	TRBJ2-3	CASSQTSGGVGADTQYF
TRBV5-6	TRBJ1-1	CASSLPQTEAFF
TRBV4-3	TRBJ1-2	CASSQDGGNSYGYTF
TRBV19	TRBJ2-7	CASSRTRYEQYF
TRBV28	TRBJ2-1	CASNGAYNEQFF
TRBV5-6	TRBJ1-2	CASSPGQGSYGYTF
TRBV18	TRBJ2-1	CASSPPAEHEQFF